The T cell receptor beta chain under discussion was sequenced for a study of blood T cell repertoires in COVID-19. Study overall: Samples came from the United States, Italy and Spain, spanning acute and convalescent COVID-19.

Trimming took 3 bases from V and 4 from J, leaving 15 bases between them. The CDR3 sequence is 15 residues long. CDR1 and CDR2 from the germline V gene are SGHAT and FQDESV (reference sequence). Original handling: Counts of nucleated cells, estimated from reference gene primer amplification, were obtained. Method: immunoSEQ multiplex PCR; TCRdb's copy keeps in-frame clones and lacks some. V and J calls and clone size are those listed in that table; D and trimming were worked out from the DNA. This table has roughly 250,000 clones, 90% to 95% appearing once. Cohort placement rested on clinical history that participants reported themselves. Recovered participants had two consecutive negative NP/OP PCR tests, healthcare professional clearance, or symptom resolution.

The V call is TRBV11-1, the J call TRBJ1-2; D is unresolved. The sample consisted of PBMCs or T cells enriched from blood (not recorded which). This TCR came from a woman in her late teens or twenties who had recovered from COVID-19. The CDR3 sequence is CASSLTGGLGYGYTF. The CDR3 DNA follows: TGTGCCAGCAGCTTGACCGGAGGTCTCGGCTATGGCTACACCTTC.